This is a list of T cell receptor beta chains from one sample in a study of shared clonotypes between healthy human individuals. Libraries were prepared by immunoSEQ multiplex PCR; TCRdb keeps only in-frame clonotypes and omits some of them. The data hold about 2 million clones, with roughly 94% observed a single time. The specimen sequenced was naive CD8+ T cells sorted from blood. The receptors here all came from a man between 18 and 29 years old in good health. CDR3s include the opening cysteine and the closing phenylalanine or tryptophan. D genes are given only for firm matches. A row's size may be missing; if present it is once, few, many or a size class.

>NA|TRBV5-4|NA|TRBJ2-7
TGTGCCAGCAGCTTTCTAGGGAGTTCCTACGAGCAGTACTTC
CASSFLGSSYEQYF
>NA|TRBV7-9|NA|TRBJ2-7
TGTGCCAGCAGCTTAGAGTCCTTGCACCACGAGCAGTACTTC
CASSLESLHHEQYF
>NA|TRBV29-1|NA|TRBJ2-7
TGCAGCGCGGGGGATTGGGGCTACGAGCAGTACTTC
CSAGDWGYEQYF
>once|TRBV28|NA|TRBJ2-5
TGTGCCAGCAGTTTACCCGACAACCAAGAGACCCAGTACTTC
CASSLPDNQETQYF
>NA|TRBV4-1|TRBD2|TRBJ2-7
TGCGCCAGCAGCCAAGCTTTAGCGGGGGGTGTCGAGCAGTACTTC
CASSQALAGGVEQYF
>once|TRBV2|TRBD1|TRBJ2-3
TGTGCCAGCAGCCAAGGACAGGGGAGGGCAGATACGCAGTATTTT
CASSQGQGRADTQYF
>NA|TRBV5-6|NA|TRBJ2-1
TGTGCCAGCAGCTTGGCCGTAGGGGGGTCCTACAATGAGCAGTTCTTC
CASSLAVGGSYNEQFF
>NA|TRBV5-1|TRBD2|TRBJ2-2
TGCGCCAGCAGCTTGGGGACTAGCCAACTCACCGGGGAGCTGTTTTTT
CASSLGTSQLTGELFF
>NA|TRBV10-3|NA|TRBJ1-2
TGTGCCATCAGTGAGTACCCCCTTACCGAGGCCTATGGCTACACCTTC
CAISEYPLTEAYGYTF
>once|TRBV5-1|TRBD1|TRBJ2-6
TGCGCCAGCAGCCACGACAGGGGCTTCGAGTTCCTGACTTTC
CASSHDRGFEFLTF
>NA|TRBV15|NA|TRBJ2-1
TGTGCCACCAGCAAATCTGCCCCCTACAATGAGCAGTTCTTC
CATSKSAPYNEQFF
>NA|TRBV10-3|TRBD1|TRBJ2-7
TGTGCCACCTGGGACAGTGCAGAGCAGTACTTC
CATWDSAEQYF
>NA|TRBV4-1|NA|TRBJ2-7
TGCGCCAGCAGCCACCTACTAGGGAGCTCCTACGAGCAGTACTTC
CASSHLLGSSYEQYF
>NA|TRBV27|NA|TRBJ2-5
TGTGCCAGCAGCGTGGGAGTCCAAGAGACCCAGTACTTC
CASSVGVQETQYF